The present T cell receptor (beta chain) was sequenced within a study of T cells after posttransplantation cyclophosphamide. Germline values: CDR1 SNHLY, CDR2 FYNNEI. This CDR3 is built from 14 residues. V lost 6 bases, J lost 2 bases, and 10 bases lay in between. The related graft donor's blood sample was taken on the day of bone marrow donation. Produced via immunoSEQ multiplex PCR; TCRdb's table is partial and in-frame only. The sample was found to contain over 30,000 clones, and every one recurs. This clone was observed at least ten times. Source material: PBMCs. This chain links TRBV2 with TRBJ2-2, with D possibly being TRBD2 (5 bases). This TCR was recovered from a woman aged 50 to 65 in good health and a related stem cell transplant donor. CDR3 in amino acids: CASRTGSNTGELFF. The CDR3 bases are TGTGCCAGCAGGACGGGATCCAACACCGGGGAGCTGTTTTTT.